Each of the 5 T cell receptor beta chains below was sequenced from the same sample in a study of cytomegalovirus exposure and HLA in healthy donors. Profiled with immunoSEQ multiplex PCR; TCRdb holds only in-frame clones, not every one. In the table there are roughly 130,000 clones, roughly 90% of which are singletons. The specimen sequenced was PBMCs. The receptors here all came from a young man in good health and CMV-seronegative.

The chain joins TRBV10-3 to TRBJ2-7; tentatively, D is TRBD2 (5 bases). The CDR3 extends over 13 amino acids. V shed 4 bases and J shed 7 bases, with 14 bases lying between them. Germline CDR1 ENHRY, CDR2 SYGVKD. This chain's CDR3 is CAISGRREGEQYF. CDR3 sequence (DNA): TGTGCCATCAGTGGACGTCGGGAAGGGGAGCAGTACTTC.

Concerning this clone: This sample also contains other DNA sequences that code for the same CDR3. V and J are TRBV14 and TRBJ1-2; 8 bases match TRBD1. The CDR3 covers 13 residues. The V gene end was trimmed by 4 bases and the J gene end by 6 bases; junction bases not matched to a gene: 4. The germline V gene has CDR1 SGHDN and CDR2 FVKESK. CDR3: CASSPRQGHGYTF. The CDR3 coding sequence is TGTGCCAGCAGCCCCCGACAGGGGCATGGCTACACCTTC.

The genes are TRBV5-1 and TRBJ2-1; D gene uncertain. This CDR3 has 13 amino acids. Trimming pared 4 bases from V and 2 bases from J, leaving 7 bases between. Germline V CDR1 and CDR2: SGHRS, YFSETQ. CDR3: CASSPLAYNEQFF. Here the CDR3 DNA reads TGCGCCAGCAGCCCACTGGCCTACAATGAGCAGTTCTTC.

This chain joins TRBV28 and TRBJ2-4; D possibly corresponds to TRBD2 (6 bases). V was shortened by 1 base and J by 6 bases, with 10 bases between the two germline ends. The CDR3 spans 14 residues. CDR1 MDHEN and CDR2 SYDVKM come from the germline V gene. The CDR3 bases are TGTGCCAGCAGTTTATCGGGAGTCTTAAACATTCAGTACTTC. This codes for CASSLSGVLNIQYF.

The chain recombines TRBV6-1 with TRBJ2-7; the D gene is possibly TRBD1 (5 bases). This CDR3 is built from 14 residues. Looked up from germline, CDR1 is MNHNS and CDR2 is SASEGT. The germline V and J ends were trimmed by 3 bases and 3 bases, with 12 bases remaining between them. CDR3 in DNA: TGTGCCAGCAGTGACAGGGTCCCATACTACGAGCAGTACTTC. It encodes CASSDRVPYYEQYF.